This paragraph covers one TCR beta chain sequence. The sample is drawn from a study of blood T cell repertoires in COVID-19. For the study at large: The study drew acute and convalescent COVID-19 samples from the United States, Italy and Spain.

V shed 4 bases and J 7 bases; nucleotides not matched to a gene: 13. Germline values: CDR1 SGDLS, CDR2 YYNGEE. There are 16 residues in the CDR3. Only in-frame clones appear in the TCRdb table, and some are missing; sequencing was by immunoSEQ multiplex PCR. The sample lists around 290,000 clones; about 88% were seen once. The chain combines TRBV9 with TRBJ1-1; 10 bases match TRBD1. This clonotype was obtained from an older woman with COVID-19, enrolled during active disease. Sample: peripheral blood. For the CDR3, the DNA is TGTGCCAGCAGCCCCACGGGACAGGGGATGCTTAATGAAGCTTTCTTT. Translation gives CASSPTGQGMLNEAFF.